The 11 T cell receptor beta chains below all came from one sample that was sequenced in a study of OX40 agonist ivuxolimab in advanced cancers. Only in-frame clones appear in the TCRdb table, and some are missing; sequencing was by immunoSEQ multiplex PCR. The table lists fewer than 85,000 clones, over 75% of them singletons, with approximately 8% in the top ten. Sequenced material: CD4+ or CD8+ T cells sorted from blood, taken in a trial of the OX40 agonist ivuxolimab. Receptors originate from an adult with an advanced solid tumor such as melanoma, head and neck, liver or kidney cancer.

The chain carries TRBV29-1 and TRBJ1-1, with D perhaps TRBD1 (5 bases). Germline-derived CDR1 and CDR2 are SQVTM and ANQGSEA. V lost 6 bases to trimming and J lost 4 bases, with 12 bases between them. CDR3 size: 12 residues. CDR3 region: CSVDRGFTEAFF. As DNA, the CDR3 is TGCAGCGTGGATAGGGGTTTCACTGAAGCTTTCTTT.

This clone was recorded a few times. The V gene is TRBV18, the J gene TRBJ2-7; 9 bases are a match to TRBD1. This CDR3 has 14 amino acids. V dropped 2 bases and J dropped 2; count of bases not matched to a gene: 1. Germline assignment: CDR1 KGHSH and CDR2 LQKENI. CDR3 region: CASSPRTGAYEQYV. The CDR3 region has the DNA TGTGCCAGCTCACCAAGGACAGGGGCCTACGAGCAGTACGTC.

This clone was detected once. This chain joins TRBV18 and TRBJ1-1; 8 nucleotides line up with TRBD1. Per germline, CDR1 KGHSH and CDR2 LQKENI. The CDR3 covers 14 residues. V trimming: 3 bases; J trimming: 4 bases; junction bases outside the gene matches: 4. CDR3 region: CASSPSTGGTEAFF. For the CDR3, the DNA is TGTGCCAGCTCACCCTCAACAGGGGGCACTGAAGCTTTCTTT. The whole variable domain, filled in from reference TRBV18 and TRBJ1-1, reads NAGVMQNPRHLVRRRGQEARLRCSPMKGHSHVYWYRQLPEEGLKFMVYLQKENIIDESGMPKERFSAEFPKEGPSILRIQQVVRGDSAAYFCASSPSTGGTEAFFGQGTRLTVV.

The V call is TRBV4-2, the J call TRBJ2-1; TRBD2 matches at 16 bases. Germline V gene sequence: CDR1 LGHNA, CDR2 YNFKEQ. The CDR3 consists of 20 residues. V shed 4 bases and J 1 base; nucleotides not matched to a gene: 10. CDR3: CASSLGTSGGASGSYNEQFF. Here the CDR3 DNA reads TGTGCCAGCAGCCTAGGGACTAGCGGGGGGGCAAGTGGGTCCTACAATGAGCAGTTCTTC.

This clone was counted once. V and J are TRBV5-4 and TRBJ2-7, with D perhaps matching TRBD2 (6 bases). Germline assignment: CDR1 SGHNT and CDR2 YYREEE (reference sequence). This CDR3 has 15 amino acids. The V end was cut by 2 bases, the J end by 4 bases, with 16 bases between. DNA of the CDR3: TGTGCCAGCAGCTTAGGCGGGAACCTAATATACGAGCAGTACTTC. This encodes CASSLGGNLIYEQYF.

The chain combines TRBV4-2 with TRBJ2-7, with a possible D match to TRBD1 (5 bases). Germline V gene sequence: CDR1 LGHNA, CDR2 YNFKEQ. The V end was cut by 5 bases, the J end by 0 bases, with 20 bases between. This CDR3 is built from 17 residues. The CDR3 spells CASSDLDSTGDSYEQYV. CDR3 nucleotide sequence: TGTGCCAGCAGCGATCTAGACTCTACAGGTGACTCCTACGAGCAGTACGTC.

Here the CDR3 reads CASSGDRDQETQYF. DNA of the CDR3: TGTGCCAGCAGTGGCGACAGGGACCAAGAGACCCAGTACTTC. The chain has TRBV25-1 and TRBJ2-5, with 7 bases aligning to TRBD1. There are 14 residues in the CDR3. V was clipped by 4 bases and J by 0 bases; unmatched bases: 2. Germline loops: CDR1 MGHDK, CDR2 SYGVNS.

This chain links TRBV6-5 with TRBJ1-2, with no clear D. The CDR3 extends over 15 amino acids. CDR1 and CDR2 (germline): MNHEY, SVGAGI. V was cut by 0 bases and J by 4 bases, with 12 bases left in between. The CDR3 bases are TGTGCCAGCAGTTACTCGAATCGGAAACGCTATGGCTACACCTTC. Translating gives CASSYSNRKRYGYTF.

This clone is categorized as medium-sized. CDR3 coding DNA: TGTGCCAGCTCACCGTCTAGCGGGAGCCCCTACGAGCAGTACTTC. Translated: CASSPSSGSPYEQYF. The J gene is TRBJ2-7, the V gene TRBV18; 10 bases fit TRBD2. V shed 3 bases and J 2 bases; nucleotides not matched to a gene: 4. CDR1 is KGHSH and CDR2 is LQKENI in the germline V gene. CDR3 length: 15 amino acids.

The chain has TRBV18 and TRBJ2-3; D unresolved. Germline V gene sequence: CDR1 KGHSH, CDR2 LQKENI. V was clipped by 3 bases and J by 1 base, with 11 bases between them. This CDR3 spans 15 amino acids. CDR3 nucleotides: TGTGCCAGCTCACCGGGTCTAGAAGGCACAGATACGCAGTATTTT. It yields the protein CASSPGLEGTDTQYF.

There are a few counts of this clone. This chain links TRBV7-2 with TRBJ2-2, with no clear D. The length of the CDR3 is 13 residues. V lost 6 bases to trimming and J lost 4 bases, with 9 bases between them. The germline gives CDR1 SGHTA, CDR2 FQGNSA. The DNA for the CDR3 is TGTGCCAGCAGTTCGGACCTCACCGGGGAGCTGTTTTTT. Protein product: CASSSDLTGELFF. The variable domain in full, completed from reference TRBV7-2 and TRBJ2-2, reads GAGVSQSPSNKVTEKGKDVELRCDPISGHTALYWYRQSLGQGLEFLIYFQGNSAPDKSGLPSDRFSAERTGGSVSTLTIQRTQQEDSAVYLCASSSDLTGELFFGEGSRLTVL.